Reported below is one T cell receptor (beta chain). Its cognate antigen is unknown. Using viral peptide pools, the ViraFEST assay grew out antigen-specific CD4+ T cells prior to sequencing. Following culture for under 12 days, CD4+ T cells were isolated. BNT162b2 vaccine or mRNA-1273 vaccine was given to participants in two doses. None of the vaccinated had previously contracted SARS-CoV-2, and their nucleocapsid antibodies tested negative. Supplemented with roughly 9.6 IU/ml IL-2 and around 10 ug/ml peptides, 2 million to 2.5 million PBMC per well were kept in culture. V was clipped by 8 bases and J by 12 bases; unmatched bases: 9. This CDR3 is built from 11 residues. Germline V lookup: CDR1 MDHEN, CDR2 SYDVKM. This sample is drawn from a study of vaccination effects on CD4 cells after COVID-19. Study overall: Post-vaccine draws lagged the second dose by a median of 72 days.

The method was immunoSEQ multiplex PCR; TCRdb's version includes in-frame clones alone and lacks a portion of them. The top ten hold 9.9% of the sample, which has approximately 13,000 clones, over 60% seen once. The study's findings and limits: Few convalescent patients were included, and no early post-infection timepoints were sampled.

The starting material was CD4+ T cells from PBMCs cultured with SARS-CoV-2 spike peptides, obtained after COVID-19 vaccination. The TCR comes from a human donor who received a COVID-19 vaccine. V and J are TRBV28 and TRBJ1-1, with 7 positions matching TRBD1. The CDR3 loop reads CASAGGPRTFF. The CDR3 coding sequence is TGTGCCAGCGCAGGGGGACCCCGAACTTTCTTT.